A single count supports the clone carrying this T cell receptor beta chain. As yet, its antigen is unknown. This record belongs to a study of T cells in localized non-small cell lung cancer. Study-wide findings and caveats: Sequencing was limited to one tumor region, leaving the possibility of heterogeneity open.

Sequencing used immunoSEQ multiplex PCR; TCRdb keeps in-frame clones, though not all of them. The sample holds tens of thousands of clones; 91% are singletons and the top ten take just under 20%. This CDR3 comprises 14 residues. V was pared by 0 bases and J by 6 bases, with 12 bases between. Germline CDR1 is MGHRA and CDR2 is YSYEKL. The specimen was peripheral blood, collected before any cancer treatment. The genes are TRBV4-1 and TRBJ2-7, with a possible D match to TRBD1 (5 bases). The TCR sequence derives from a man between 35 and 75 years old with stage I lung adenocarcinoma. The CDR3 reads CASSQDQGLGEQYF. The CDR3 region has the DNA TGCGCCAGCAGCCAAGATCAGGGTCTCGGCGAGCAGTACTTC.